The 2 T cell receptor beta chains presented below share a single source sample, sequenced in a study of shared clonotypes between healthy human individuals. Assay: immunoSEQ multiplex PCR; the TCRdb copy retains only in-frame clones and omits some. The table has 2 million to 2.5 million clones, approximately 96% seen once; the top ten hold roughly 0.13%. Input material: naive CD4+ T cells sorted from blood. As for subset: CD45RA+ positively selected. These receptors were obtained from a man aged 18 to 30 in good health.

The chain is built from TRBV4-1 and TRBJ2-3, with 9 bases that match TRBD1. V dropped 1 base and J dropped 0; count of bases not matched to a gene: 8. The germline V gene encodes CDR1 MGHRA and CDR2 YSYEKL. The CDR3 runs 18 residues. CDR3 nucleotide sequence: TGCGCCAGCAGCCAAGGCTCTACCGGGACAGGGAGCACAGATACGCAGTATTTT. Residues: CASSQGSTGTGSTDTQYF.

The chain is built from TRBV27 and TRBJ2-3; a weak D match, TRBD2 (6 bases). Germline V CDR1 and CDR2: MNHEY, SMNVEV (reference sequence). V shed 4 bases and J shed 1 base, with 12 bases lying between them. The CDR3 runs 15 residues. CDR3 amino acids: CASSSPGERTDTQYF. Here the CDR3 DNA reads TGTGCCAGCAGTTCTCCGGGGGAGCGCACAGATACGCAGTATTTT.